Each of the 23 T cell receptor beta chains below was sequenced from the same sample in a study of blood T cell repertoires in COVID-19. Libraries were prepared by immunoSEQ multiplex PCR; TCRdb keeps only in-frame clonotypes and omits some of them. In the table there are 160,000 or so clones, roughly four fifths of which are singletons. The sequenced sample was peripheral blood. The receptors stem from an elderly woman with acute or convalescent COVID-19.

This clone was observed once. CDR3: CASSVGASGGNEQFF. The CDR3 nucleotides are TGTGCCAGCAGCGTAGGGGCTAGCGGGGGCAATGAGCAGTTCTTC. The chain links TRBV9 to TRBJ2-1, with 10 bases fitting TRBD2. The CDR3 covers 15 residues. The junction had 3 bases not matched to a gene; V was cut back by 0 bases and J by 6 bases. Germline CDR1 SGDLS, CDR2 YYNGEE.

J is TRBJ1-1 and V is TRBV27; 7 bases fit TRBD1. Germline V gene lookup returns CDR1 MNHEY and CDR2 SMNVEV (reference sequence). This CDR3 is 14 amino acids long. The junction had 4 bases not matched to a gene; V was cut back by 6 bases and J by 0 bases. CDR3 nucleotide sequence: TGTGCCAGCAGATTAGACAGGGTGAACACTGAAGCTTTCTTT. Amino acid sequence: CASRLDRVNTEAFF.

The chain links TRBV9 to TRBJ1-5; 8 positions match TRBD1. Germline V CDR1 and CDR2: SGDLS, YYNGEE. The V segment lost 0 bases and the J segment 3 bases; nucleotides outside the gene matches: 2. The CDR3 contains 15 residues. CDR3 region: CASSVAGGINQPQHF. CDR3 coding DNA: TGTGCCAGCAGCGTAGCAGGGGGCATCAATCAGCCCCAGCATTTT.

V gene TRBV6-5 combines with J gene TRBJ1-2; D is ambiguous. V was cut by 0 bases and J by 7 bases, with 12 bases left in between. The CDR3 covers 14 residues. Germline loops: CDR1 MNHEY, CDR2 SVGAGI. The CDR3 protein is CASSYSIRQAGYTF. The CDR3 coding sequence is TGTGCCAGCAGTTACTCGATTAGGCAGGCTGGCTACACCTTC.

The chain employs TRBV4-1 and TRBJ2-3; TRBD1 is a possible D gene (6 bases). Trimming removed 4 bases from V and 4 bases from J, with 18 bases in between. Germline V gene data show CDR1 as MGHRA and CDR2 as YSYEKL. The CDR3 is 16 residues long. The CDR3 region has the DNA TGCGCCAGCAGCCCCTTGAGAGCAGGGGCATCAGATACGCAGTATTTT. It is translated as CASSPLRAGASDTQYF.

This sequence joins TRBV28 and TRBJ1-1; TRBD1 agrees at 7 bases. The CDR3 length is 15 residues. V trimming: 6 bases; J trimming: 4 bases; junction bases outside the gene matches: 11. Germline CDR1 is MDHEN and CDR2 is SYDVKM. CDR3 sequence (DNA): TGTGCCAGCAGAGCCTCCGCCAGGGGGAGCACTGAAGCTTTCTTT. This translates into CASRASARGSTEAFF.

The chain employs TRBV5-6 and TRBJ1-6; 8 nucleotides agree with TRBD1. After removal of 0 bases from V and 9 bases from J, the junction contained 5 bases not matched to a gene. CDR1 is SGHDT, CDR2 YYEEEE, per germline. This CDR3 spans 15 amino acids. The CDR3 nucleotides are TGTGCCAGCAGCTTGGCGACAGGGGCAACTTCACCCCTCCACTTT. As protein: CASSLATGATSPLHF.

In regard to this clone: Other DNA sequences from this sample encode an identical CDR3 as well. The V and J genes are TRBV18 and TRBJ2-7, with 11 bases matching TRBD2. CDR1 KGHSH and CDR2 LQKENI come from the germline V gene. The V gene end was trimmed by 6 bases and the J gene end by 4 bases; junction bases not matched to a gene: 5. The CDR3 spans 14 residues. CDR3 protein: CASSPGTSGYEQYF. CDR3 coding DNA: TGTGCCAGCTCCCCCGGGACTAGCGGTTACGAGCAGTACTTC.

The CDR3 spells CASRVEGAGNTIYF. The CDR3 DNA reads TGTGCCAGTAGGGTGGAGGGGGCCGGAAACACCATATATTTT. This chain uses TRBV19 with TRBJ1-3; 7 bases match TRBD1. The CDR3 runs to 14 residues. V was clipped by 6 bases and J by 4 bases; unmatched bases: 6. Germline CDR1 reads LNHDA; CDR2 reads SQIVND (reference sequence).

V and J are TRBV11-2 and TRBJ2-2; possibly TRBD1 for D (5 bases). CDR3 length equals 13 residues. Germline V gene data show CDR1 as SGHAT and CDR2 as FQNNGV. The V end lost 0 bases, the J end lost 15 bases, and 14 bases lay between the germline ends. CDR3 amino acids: CASSLDLGRVLFF. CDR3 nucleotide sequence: TGTGCCAGCAGCTTAGACCTCGGCAGGGTTTTGTTTTTT.

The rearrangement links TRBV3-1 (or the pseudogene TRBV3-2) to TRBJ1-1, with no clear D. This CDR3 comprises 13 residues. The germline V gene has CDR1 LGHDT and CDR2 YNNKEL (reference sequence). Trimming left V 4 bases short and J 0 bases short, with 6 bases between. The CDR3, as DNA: TGTGCCAGCAGCCCCAGTTTGAACACTGAAGCTTTCTTT. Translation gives CASSPSLNTEAFF.

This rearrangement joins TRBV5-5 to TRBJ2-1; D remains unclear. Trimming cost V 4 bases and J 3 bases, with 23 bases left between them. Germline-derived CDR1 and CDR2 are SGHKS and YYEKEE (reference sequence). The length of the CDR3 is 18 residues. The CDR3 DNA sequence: TGTGCCAGCAGCCTTCTCCCCGAGAGGATCCGTCTCTACAATGAGCAGTTCTTC. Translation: CASSLLPERIRLYNEQFF. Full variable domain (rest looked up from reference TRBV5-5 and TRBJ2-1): DAGVTQSPTHLIKTRGQQVTLRCSPISGHKSVSWYQQVLGQGPQFIFQYYEKEERGRGNFPDRFSARQFPNYSSELNVNALLLGDSALYLCASSLLPERIRLYNEQFFGPGTRLTVL.

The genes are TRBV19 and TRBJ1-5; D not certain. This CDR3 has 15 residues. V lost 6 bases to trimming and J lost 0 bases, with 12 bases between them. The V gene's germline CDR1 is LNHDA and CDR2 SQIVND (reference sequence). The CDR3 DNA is TGTGCCAGTAGCCGCTCGCAACATAGCAATCAGCCCCAGCATTTT. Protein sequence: CASSRSQHSNQPQHF. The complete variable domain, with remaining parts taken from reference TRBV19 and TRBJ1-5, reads DGGITQSPKYLFRKEGQNVTLSCEQNLNHDAMYWYRQDPGQGLRLIYYSQIVNDFQKGDIAEGYSVSREKKESFPLTVTSAQKNPTAFYLCASSRSQHSNQPQHFGDGTRLSIL.

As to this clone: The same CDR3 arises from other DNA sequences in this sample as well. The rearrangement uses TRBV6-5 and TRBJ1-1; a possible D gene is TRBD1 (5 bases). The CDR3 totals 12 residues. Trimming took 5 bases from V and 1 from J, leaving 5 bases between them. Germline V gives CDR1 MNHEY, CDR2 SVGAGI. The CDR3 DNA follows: TGTGCCAGCAGTCAGGGGAACACTGAAGCTTTCTTT. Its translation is CASSQGNTEAFF.

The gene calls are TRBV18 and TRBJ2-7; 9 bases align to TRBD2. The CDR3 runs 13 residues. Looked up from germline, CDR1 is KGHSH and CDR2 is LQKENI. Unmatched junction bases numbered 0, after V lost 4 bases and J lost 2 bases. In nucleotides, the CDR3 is TGTGCCAGCTCACGACTAGCGGCCTACGAGCAGTACTTC. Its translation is CASSRLAAYEQYF.

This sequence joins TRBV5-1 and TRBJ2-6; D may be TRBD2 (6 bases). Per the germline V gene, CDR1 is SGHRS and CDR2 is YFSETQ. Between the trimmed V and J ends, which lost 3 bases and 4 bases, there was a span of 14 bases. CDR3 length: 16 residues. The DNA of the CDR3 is TGCGCCAGCAGCTCCGACCGGACTACCGGGGCCAACGTCCTGACTTTC. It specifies CASSSDRTTGANVLTF.

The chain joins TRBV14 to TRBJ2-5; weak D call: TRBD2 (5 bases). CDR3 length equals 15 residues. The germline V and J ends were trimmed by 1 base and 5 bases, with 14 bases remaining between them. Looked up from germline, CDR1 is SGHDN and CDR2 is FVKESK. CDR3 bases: TGTGCCAGCAGCCAAGTTGAGGGAATTAGGGAGACCCAGTACTTC. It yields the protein CASSQVEGIRETQYF.

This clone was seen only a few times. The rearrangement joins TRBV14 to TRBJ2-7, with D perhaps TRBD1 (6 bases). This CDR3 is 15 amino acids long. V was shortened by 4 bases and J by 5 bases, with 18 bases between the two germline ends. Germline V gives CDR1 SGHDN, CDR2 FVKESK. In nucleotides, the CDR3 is TGTGCCAGCAGCCTGGAAGCCAGGACAGTCAACGAGCAGTACTTC. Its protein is CASSLEARTVNEQYF.

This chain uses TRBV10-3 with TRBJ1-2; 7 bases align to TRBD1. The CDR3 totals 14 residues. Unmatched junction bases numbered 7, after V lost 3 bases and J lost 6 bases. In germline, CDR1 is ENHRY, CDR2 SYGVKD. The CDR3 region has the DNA TGTGCCATCAGTGATGCTGACAGGGTACATGGCTACACCTTC. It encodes CAISDADRVHGYTF.

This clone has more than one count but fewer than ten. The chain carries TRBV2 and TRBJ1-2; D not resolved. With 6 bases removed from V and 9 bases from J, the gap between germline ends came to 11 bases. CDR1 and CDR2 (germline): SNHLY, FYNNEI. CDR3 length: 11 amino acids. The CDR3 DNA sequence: TGTGCCAGCAGATCCGGTAACCGCTACACCTTC. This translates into CASRSGNRYTF.

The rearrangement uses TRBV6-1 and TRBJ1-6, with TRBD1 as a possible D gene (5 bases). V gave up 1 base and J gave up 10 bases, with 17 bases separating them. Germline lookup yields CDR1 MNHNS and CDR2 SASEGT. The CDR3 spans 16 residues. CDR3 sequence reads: CASSEEVGRKGSPLHF. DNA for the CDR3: TGTGCCAGCAGTGAAGAGGTAGGGAGGAAGGGGTCACCCCTCCACTTT.

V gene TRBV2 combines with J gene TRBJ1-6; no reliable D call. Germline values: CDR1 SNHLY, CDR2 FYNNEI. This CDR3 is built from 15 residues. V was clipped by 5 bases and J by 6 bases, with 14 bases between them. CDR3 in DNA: TGTGCCAGCAGTCTTAGACGGAGAGTTAATTCACCCCTCCACTTT. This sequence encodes CASSLRRRVNSPLHF.

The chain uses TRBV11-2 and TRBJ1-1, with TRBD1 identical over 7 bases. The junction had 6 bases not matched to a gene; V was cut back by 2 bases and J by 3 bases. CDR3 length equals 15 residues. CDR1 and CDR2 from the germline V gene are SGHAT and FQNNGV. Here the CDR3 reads CASSLSTGSYTEAFF. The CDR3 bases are TGTGCCAGCAGCTTATCGACAGGGAGTTACACTGAAGCTTTCTTT.